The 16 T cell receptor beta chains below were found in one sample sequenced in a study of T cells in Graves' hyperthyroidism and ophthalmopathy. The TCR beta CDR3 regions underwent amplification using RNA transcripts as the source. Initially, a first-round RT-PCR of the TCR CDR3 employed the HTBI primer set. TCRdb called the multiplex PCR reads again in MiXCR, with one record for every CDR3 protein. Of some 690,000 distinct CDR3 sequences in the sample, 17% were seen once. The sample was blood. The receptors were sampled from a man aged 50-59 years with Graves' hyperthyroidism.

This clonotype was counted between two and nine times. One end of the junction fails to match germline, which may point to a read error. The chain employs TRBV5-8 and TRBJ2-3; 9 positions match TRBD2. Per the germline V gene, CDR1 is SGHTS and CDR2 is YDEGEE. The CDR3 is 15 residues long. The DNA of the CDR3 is TGTGCCAGCAGCTCGATAGCGGGAGCGACAGTTACGCAGTATTTT. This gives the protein CASSSIAGATVTQYF.

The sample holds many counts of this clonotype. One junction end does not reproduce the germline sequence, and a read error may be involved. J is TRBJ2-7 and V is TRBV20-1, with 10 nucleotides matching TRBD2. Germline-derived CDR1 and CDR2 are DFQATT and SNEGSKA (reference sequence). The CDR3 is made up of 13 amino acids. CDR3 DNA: TGCAGTACTAGAACTAGCGGGGTCTACGAGCAGTACTTC. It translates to CSTRTSGVYEQYF.

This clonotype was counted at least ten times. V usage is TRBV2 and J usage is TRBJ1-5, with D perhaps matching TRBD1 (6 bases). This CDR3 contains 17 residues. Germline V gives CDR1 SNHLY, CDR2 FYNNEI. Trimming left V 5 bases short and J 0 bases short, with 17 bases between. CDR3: CASSRVGTDSSNQPQHF. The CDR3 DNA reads TGTGCCAGCAGTCGTGTCGGTACGGACAGTAGCAATCAGCCCCAGCATTTT.

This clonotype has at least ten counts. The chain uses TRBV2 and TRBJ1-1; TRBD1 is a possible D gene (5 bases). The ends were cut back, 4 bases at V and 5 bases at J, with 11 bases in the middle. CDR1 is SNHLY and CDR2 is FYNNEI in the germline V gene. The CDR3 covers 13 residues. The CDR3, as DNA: TGTGCCAGCAGTGCTCAGGGAAGGACTGAAGCTTTCTTT. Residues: CASSAQGRTEAFF.

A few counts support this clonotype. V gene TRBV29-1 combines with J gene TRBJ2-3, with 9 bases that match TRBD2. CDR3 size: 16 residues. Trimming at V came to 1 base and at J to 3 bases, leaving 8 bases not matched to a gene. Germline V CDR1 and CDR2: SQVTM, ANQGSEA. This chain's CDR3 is CSVEVPLAGFTDTQYF. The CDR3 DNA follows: TGCAGCGTTGAAGTCCCCCTAGCGGGGTTTACAGATACGCAGTATTTT.

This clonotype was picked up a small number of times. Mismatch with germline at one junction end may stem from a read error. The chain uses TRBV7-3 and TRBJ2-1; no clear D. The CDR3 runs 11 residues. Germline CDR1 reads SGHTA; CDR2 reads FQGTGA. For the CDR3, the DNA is TGTGCCGGCAGCTTCGGGAATGAGCAGTTCTTC. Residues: CAGSFGNEQFF.

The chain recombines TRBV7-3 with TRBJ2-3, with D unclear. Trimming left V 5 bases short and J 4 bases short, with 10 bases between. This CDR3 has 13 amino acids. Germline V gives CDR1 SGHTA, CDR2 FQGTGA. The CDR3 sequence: CASSPLGSDTQYF. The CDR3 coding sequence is TGTGCCAGCAGCCCCCTTGGGTCAGATACGCAGTATTTT.

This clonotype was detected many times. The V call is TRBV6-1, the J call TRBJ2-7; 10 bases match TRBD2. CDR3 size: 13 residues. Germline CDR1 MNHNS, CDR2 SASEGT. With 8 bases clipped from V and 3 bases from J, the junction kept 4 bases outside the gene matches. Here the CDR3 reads CASGSSGSYEQYF. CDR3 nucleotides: TGTGCCAGCGGCTCTAGCGGGAGCTACGAGCAGTACTTC.

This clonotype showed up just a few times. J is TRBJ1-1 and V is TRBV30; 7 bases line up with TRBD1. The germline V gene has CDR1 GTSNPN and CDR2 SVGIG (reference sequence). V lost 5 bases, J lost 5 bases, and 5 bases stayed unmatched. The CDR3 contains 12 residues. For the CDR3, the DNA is TGTGCCTGGGAGGGGGCTCGAACTGAAGCTTTCTTT. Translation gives CAWEGARTEAFF.

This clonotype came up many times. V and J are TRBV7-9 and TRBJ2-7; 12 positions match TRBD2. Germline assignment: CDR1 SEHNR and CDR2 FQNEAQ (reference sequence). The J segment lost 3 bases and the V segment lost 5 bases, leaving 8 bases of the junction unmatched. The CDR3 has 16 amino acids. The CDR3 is CASSRTSGTKFYEQYF. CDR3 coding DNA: TGTGCCAGCAGCCGGACTAGCGGGACTAAGTTCTACGAGCAGTACTTC. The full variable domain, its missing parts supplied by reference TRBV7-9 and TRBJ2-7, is DTGVSQNPRHKITKRGQNVTFRCDPISEHNRLYWYRQTLGQGPEFLTYFQNEAQLEKSRLLSDRFSAERPKGSFSTLEIQRTEQGDSAMYLCASSRTSGTKFYEQYFGPGTRLTVT.

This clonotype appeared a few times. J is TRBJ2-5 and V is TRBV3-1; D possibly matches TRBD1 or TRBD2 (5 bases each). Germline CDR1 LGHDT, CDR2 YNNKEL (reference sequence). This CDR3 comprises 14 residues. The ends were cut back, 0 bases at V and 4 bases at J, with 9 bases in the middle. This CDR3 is CASSQEGVIETQYF. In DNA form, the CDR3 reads TGTGCCAGCAGCCAAGAGGGGGTCATAGAGACCCAGTACTTC.

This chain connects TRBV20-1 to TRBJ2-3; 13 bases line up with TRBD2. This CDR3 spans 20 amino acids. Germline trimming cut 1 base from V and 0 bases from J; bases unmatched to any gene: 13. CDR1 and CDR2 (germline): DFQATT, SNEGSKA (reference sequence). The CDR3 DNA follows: TGCAGTGCTAGAGGGGCCAAACTAGCGGGAGGGCCCCGGAGCACAGATACGCAGTATTTT. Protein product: CSARGAKLAGGPRSTDTQYF.

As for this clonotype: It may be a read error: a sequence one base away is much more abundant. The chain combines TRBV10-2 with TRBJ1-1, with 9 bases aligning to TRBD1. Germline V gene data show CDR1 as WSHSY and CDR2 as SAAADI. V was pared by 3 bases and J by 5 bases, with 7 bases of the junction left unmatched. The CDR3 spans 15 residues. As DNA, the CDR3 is TGCGCCAGCAGTGATCGACAGGGGGTATTTACTGAAGCTTTCTTT. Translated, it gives CASSDRQGVFTEAFF.

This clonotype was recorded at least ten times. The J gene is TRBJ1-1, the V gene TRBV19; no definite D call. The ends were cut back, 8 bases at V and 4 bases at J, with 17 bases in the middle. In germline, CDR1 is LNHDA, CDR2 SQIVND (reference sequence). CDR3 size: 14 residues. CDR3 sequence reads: CASGPFGPGTEAFF. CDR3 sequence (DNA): TGTGCCAGTGGCCCGTTTGGCCCGGGCACTGAAGCTTTCTTT. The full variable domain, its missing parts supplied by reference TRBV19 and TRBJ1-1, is DGGITQSPKYLFRKEGQNVTLSCEQNLNHDAMYWYRQDPGQGLRLIYYSQIVNDFQKGDIAEGYSVSREKKESFPLTVTSAQKNPTAFYLCASGPFGPGTEAFFGQGTRLTVV.

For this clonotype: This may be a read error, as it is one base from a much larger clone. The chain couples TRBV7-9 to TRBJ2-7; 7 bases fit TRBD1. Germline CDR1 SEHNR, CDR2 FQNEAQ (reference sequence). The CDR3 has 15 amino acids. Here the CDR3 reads CASTTVGTEAYEHYF. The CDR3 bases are TGTGCCAGCACCACGGTGGGGACAGAAGCCTACGAGCACTACTTC.

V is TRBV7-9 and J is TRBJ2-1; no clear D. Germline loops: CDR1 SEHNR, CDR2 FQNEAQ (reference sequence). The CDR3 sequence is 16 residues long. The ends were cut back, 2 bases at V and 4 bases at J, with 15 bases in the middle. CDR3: CASSLSRRQVYNEQFF. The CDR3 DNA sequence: TGTGCCAGCAGCTTAAGTAGGCGCCAGGTGTACAATGAGCAGTTCTTC.